The 25 T cell receptor beta chains below all came from one sample that was sequenced in a study of beta chain features in type 1 diabetes (dated by TCRdb to 2016 to 2019). Results the study describes overall, beyond this receptor: Type 1 diabetes patients showed a moderate but significant shortening of TCRB CDR3 length in all four CD4+ subsets.

Their specific antigens are unknown. Libraries came from the immunoSEQ multiplex PCR assay. The entire amount of isolated RNA was reverse transcribed using the High Capacity cDNA Reverse Transcription Kit, so the sequenced TCRB transcripts were expressed ones. In its TCRdb copy, this immuneACCESS table keeps in-frame sequences only and misses some clones. Where compared with another copy, unresolved V genes explain less than half of these, and the others have no known cause. This sample is represented by 600,000 to 750,000 clones; approximately 13% of them were singletons. The ten largest clones add up to more than 0.1% of the sample. The material sequenced was naive CD4+ T cells from blood. Taken with the paper, the label for cell subset or site translates to: true naive CD4+ T cells. The receptors shown here come from a man aged 25-40 years with type 1 diabetes.

The V gene is TRBV7-6, the J gene TRBJ2-7, with TRBD2 matching over 9 bases. Germline CDR1 is SGHVS and CDR2 is FNYEAQ. J gave up 3 bases and V 4 bases, and 10 bases lay outside the gene matches. This CDR3 is built from 16 residues. The CDR3 DNA reads TGTGCCAGCAGCTCTCATTTTAGCGGGGGCGGCTACGAGCAGTACTTC. Protein sequence: CASSSHFSGGGYEQYF.

The chain recombines TRBV6-5 with TRBJ2-7, with a weak D call TRBD2 (6 bases). CDR3 length: 14 residues. The V and J ends lost 4 bases and 5 bases respectively, with 15 bases between them. CDR1 MNHEY and CDR2 SVGAGI come from the germline V gene. The CDR3 DNA follows: TGTGCCAGCAGTTCCGGGACTGGCATCCACGAGCAGTACTTC. Protein: CASSSGTGIHEQYF.

The DNA for the CDR3 is TGTGCCAGCAATGGGGACTTCGGTAGAGAAAAACTGTTTTTT. The encoded protein is CASNGDFGREKLFF. The genes are TRBV6-6 and TRBJ1-4, with D possibly TRBD1 on 5 matching bases. This CDR3 comprises 14 residues. Trimming pared 7 bases from V and 8 bases from J, leaving 17 bases between. Germline loops: CDR1 MNHNY, CDR2 SVGAGI (reference sequence).

V and J are TRBV6-1 and TRBJ1-1, with a weak D call TRBD1 (5 bases). CDR3 length equals 13 residues. Per the germline V gene, CDR1 is MNHNS and CDR2 is SASEGT. V lost 6 bases and J lost 6, with 14 bases in between. As DNA, the CDR3 is TGTGCCAGCAGGCTGGACACCCAGGCTGAAGCTTTCTTT. Protein product: CASRLDTQAEAFF.

The J gene is TRBJ1-6, the V gene TRBV9, with 7 bases that match TRBD1. CDR1 is SGDLS, CDR2 YYNGEE, per germline. V lost 4 bases, J lost 8 bases, and 9 bases stayed unmatched. The CDR3 sequence is 15 residues long. The CDR3 DNA is TGTGCCAGCAGCCCACAGGGGAAGGGGGATTCACCCCTCCACTTT. This encodes CASSPQGKGDSPLHF.

This clone occurred a few times. The CDR3 spells CASTPGGGGRREQYF. The CDR3, as DNA: TGTGCCAGCACTCCCGGTGGAGGGGGCAGGAGGGAGCAGTACTTC. The V and J genes are TRBV28 and TRBJ2-7; maybe TRBD1 (7 bases). This CDR3 has 15 amino acids. CDR1 and CDR2 (germline): MDHEN, SYDVKM. Trimming cost V 7 bases and J 7 bases, with 23 bases left between them.

The chain is built from TRBV7-3 and TRBJ1-2; TRBD1 is a possible D gene (5 bases). V gave up 7 bases and J gave up 6 bases, with 15 bases separating them. Germline CDR1 and CDR2: SGHTA and FQGTGA. The CDR3 length is 13 residues. The CDR3 DNA reads as TGTGCCAGCACCCTAGGGCAGGGTCATGGCTACACCTTC. Translating it yields CASTLGQGHGYTF.

The J gene is TRBJ2-1, the V gene TRBV11-1, with D unclear. The CDR3 runs to 13 residues. The germline CDR1 and CDR2 sequences are SGHAT and FQDESV (reference sequence). Trimming stripped 3 bases from V and 10 bases from J, with 13 bases between. CDR3: CASSFNFLVEQFF. The CDR3 nucleotides read TGTGCCAGCAGCTTTAATTTTTTGGTAGAGCAGTTCTTC.

The gene calls are TRBV9 and TRBJ1-6; tentatively, D is TRBD1 (6 bases). The V gene lost 8 bases and the J gene lost 8 bases, with 11 bases spanning the gap. Germline V gives CDR1 SGDLS, CDR2 YYNGEE. This CDR3 spans 12 amino acids. CDR3 residues: CASSGGDSPLHF. CDR3 nucleotide sequence: TGTGCCAGTTCTGGGGGCGATTCACCCCTCCACTTT.

The CDR3 here is CASNPGTGVLDGYTF. The CDR3 DNA is TGTGCCAGCAACCCAGGGACAGGGGTCTTGGATGGCTACACCTTC. The J gene is TRBJ1-2, the V gene TRBV11-1; 10 nucleotides agree with TRBD1. The germline V gene has CDR1 SGHAT and CDR2 FQDESV (reference sequence). After removal of 7 bases from V and 6 bases from J, the junction contained 11 bases not matched to a gene. This CDR3 is 15 amino acids long.

This clone was seen more than once but under ten times. This chain links TRBV9 with TRBJ1-1; D perhaps matches TRBD1 (5 bases). Trimming removed 1 base from V and 1 base from J, with 8 bases in between. The CDR3 runs 14 residues. The V gene's germline CDR1 is SGDLS and CDR2 YYNGEE. The DNA for the CDR3 is TGTGCCAGCAGCGTATCGGGGACGAACACTGAAGCTTTCTTT. This translates into CASSVSGTNTEAFF.

The V gene is TRBV7-2, the J gene TRBJ2-7, with 7 bases matching TRBD1. This CDR3 region has 15 residues. The germline gives CDR1 SGHTA, CDR2 FQGNSA. Losses at the gene ends were 2 bases for V and 0 bases for J; bases not matched to a gene: 4. The CDR3 sequence: CASSLTGQTSYEQYF. DNA for the CDR3: TGTGCCAGCAGCTTAACGGGACAGACCTCCTACGAGCAGTACTTC.

The chain uses TRBV6-5 and TRBJ2-5; TRBD2 might be the D (7 bases). CDR3 length equals 15 residues. CDR1 is MNHEY and CDR2 is SVGAGI in the germline V gene. V was clipped by 2 bases and J by 5 bases, with 15 bases between them. The CDR3 coding sequence is TGTGCCAGCAGTTACGGTAGGGGGGGCGAGGAGACCCAGTACTTC. Protein: CASSYGRGGEETQYF.

The chain joins TRBV10-3 to TRBJ2-1, with no clear D. The V and J ends lost 0 bases and 4 bases respectively, with 16 bases between them. This CDR3 has 17 residues. Germline CDR1 ENHRY, CDR2 SYGVKD. Here the CDR3 DNA reads TGTGCCATCAGTGAGTCGAATCGTAATTCGAGGTACAATGAGCAGTTCTTC. Protein product: CAISESNRNSRYNEQFF.

The chain combines TRBV9 with TRBJ2-3; 11 nucleotides agree with TRBD1. The CDR3 has 17 residues. Trimming cost V 0 bases and J 6 bases; bases outside gene matches: 9. Germline loops: CDR1 SGDLS, CDR2 YYNGEE. In DNA, the CDR3 is TGTGCCAGCAGCGTAGGATCAGGACAGGGGGCTATCGATACGCAGTATTTT. It encodes CASSVGSGQGAIDTQYF.

This clone appeared a few times. This rearrangement joins TRBV2 to TRBJ1-1; D unresolved. This CDR3 comprises 13 residues. Trimming cost V 7 bases and J 0 bases, with 9 bases left between them. From germline, CDR1 is SNHLY and CDR2 FYNNEI. The CDR3 bases are TGTGCCAGCATGCAAACAGTGAACACTGAAGCTTTCTTT. Residues: CASMQTVNTEAFF.

V usage is TRBV6-1 and J usage is TRBJ2-2; either TRBD1 or TRBD2 may fit D (5 bases each). The CDR3 spans 13 residues. CDR1 is MNHNS and CDR2 is SASEGT in the germline V gene. The V end lost 10 bases, the J end lost 1 base, and 10 bases lay between the germline ends. CDR3 region: CATGTLNTGELFF. The CDR3 bases are TGTGCCACCGGGACCCTGAACACCGGGGAGCTGTTTTTT.

This clone showed up just a few times. The chain has TRBV11-2 and TRBJ2-1, with D maybe TRBD1 (6 bases). The CDR3 runs to 15 residues. The V end was cut by 1 base, the J end by 6 bases, with 13 bases between. CDR1 and CDR2 (germline): SGHAT, FQNNGV. CDR3 sequence reads: CASSLVRGRSNEQFF. The CDR3 nucleotides are TGTGCCAGCAGCTTAGTCAGGGGAAGAAGCAATGAGCAGTTCTTC.

The chain links TRBV27 to TRBJ1-6; D ambiguous. This CDR3 region has 15 residues. With 3 bases removed from V and 0 bases from J, the gap between germline ends came to 6 bases. CDR1 is MNHEY, CDR2 SMNVEV, per germline (reference sequence). The CDR3 loop reads CASSFGSSYNSPLHF. CDR3 sequence (DNA): TGTGCCAGCAGTTTCGGGAGCTCCTATAATTCACCCCTCCACTTT.

This clone was seen more than once but under ten times. The rearrangement joins TRBV20-1 to TRBJ1-1, with 7 bases aligning to TRBD1. CDR3 size: 11 residues. The junction had 4 bases not matched to a gene; V was cut back by 6 bases and J by 6 bases. Germline CDR1 is DFQATT and CDR2 is SNEGSKA (reference sequence). The DNA for the CDR3 is TGCAGTGCCCGTGGACAGGCTGAAGCTTTCTTT. This codes for CSARGQAEAFF.

This clone was counted only a few times. The J gene is TRBJ2-5, the V gene TRBV5-1, with D maybe TRBD2 (6 bases). The CDR3 sequence is 14 residues long. V dropped 5 bases and J dropped 5 bases, with 16 bases sitting between them. Germline CDR1 is SGHRS and CDR2 is YFSETQ. CDR3 nucleotides: TGCGCCAGCAGTAATGGGCCAGGAGGGGAGACCCAGTACTTC. This codes for CASSNGPGGETQYF.

This clone turned up a few times. The chain has TRBV6-1 and TRBJ1-1; 10 positions agree with TRBD1. The CDR3 totals 14 residues. Unmatched junction bases numbered 5, after V lost 6 bases and J lost 4 bases. The germline gives CDR1 MNHNS, CDR2 SASEGT. The CDR3: CASRRQGASTEAFF. The CDR3 region has the DNA TGTGCCAGCAGGCGACAGGGGGCAAGCACTGAAGCTTTCTTT.

Only one count was recorded for this clone. V and J are TRBV18 and TRBJ2-1, with 7 positions matching TRBD1. Germline V CDR1 and CDR2: KGHSH, LQKENI. This CDR3 has 18 residues. The V gene end was trimmed by 3 bases and the J gene end by 5 bases; junction bases not matched to a gene: 16. The CDR3 DNA reads TGTGCCAGCTCACCCGGGTTGCCGAGAGGGGGCCTGGACAATGAGCAGTTCTTC. It specifies CASSPGLPRGGLDNEQFF. The whole variable domain, remainder taken from reference TRBV18 and TRBJ2-1, is NAGVMQNPRHLVRRRGQEARLRCSPMKGHSHVYWYRQLPEEGLKFMVYLQKENIIDESGMPKERFSAEFPKEGPSILRIQQVVRGDSAAYFCASSPGLPRGGLDNEQFFGPGTRLTVL.

This chain uses TRBV7-2 with TRBJ2-6; no clear D. Between the trimmed V and J ends, which lost 5 bases and 0 bases, there was a span of 5 bases. Germline-derived CDR1 and CDR2 are SGHTA and FQGNSA. This CDR3 comprises 14 residues. As DNA, the CDR3 is TGTGCCAGCAGCACCCGCTCTGGGGCCAACGTCCTGACTTTC. Protein sequence: CASSTRSGANVLTF.

This clone has only a few counts. The chain links TRBV4-1 to TRBJ2-1; 11 bases align to TRBD2. CDR1 is MGHRA and CDR2 is YSYEKL in the germline V gene. With 0 bases clipped from V and 4 bases from J, the junction kept 2 bases outside the gene matches. The CDR3 contains 16 residues. CDR3 amino acids: CASSQDSGGAYNEQFF. The CDR3 bases are TGCGCCAGCAGCCAAGATAGCGGGGGGGCTTACAATGAGCAGTTCTTC.